This T cell receptor (beta chain) was sequenced for a study of T cell clones after liver transplantation. Study background: At least one year of complete immunosuppression withdrawal without enzymes over twice normal defined tolerance. Samples came pre-transplant, pre-randomization before withdrawal, and post-randomization after withdrawal ended.

Study outcomes and limitations: A significant post-transplant drop in circulating graft-donor-reactive CD4 TCRbeta sequences occurred in most of the 8 subjects.

The V gene lost 5 bases and the J gene lost 4 bases, with 12 bases spanning the gap. The CDR3 contains 13 residues. Germline CDR1 and CDR2: SGHNT and YYREEE (reference sequence). The method was immunoSEQ multiplex PCR; TCRdb's version includes in-frame clones alone and lacks a portion of them. The profile shows about 45,000 clones, around 84% of them singletons. To note about this clone: Its antigen remains unknown.

The TCR sequence derives from a human patient who received a liver transplant. The graft donor may account for some of the T cells. The gene calls are TRBV5-4 and TRBJ1-2; TRBD1 is a possible D gene (5 bases). Sequenced material: CD4+ T cells from blood, taken 24 months after liver transplant. The CDR3 nucleotides are TGTGCCAGCAGTCGGGACGGACTCTATGGCTACACCTTC. It codes for CASSRDGLYGYTF. Together with reference TRBV5-4 and TRBJ1-2, the CDR3 gives the full variable domain: ETGVTQSPTHLIKTRGQQVTLRCSSQSGHNTVSWYQQALGQGPQFIFQYYREEENGRGNFPPRFSGLQFPNYSSELNVNALELDDSALYLCASSRDGLYGYTFGSGTRLTVV.